These 5 T cell receptor beta chains were all obtained from the same sample, sequenced in a study of identical twins. MiXCR, run by TCRdb on the 5' RACE reads, gives a single entry per CDR3 protein. Of 1.5 million to 2 million distinct CDR3 sequences listed, 32% are singletons. Sample: cord blood. Source of these receptors: a newborn girl in good health.

This clonotype has only a few counts. The chain links TRBV2 to TRBJ2-1, with 7 bases fitting TRBD1. Germline loops: CDR1 SNHLY, CDR2 FYNNEI. V dropped 6 bases and J dropped 5; count of bases not matched to a gene: 7. This CDR3 is built from 14 residues. In DNA, the CDR3 is TGTGCCAGCAGGGACCAAGGGGGCCACAATGAGCAGTTCTTC. Translation gives CASRDQGGHNEQFF.

This clonotype was picked up a small number of times. The V gene is TRBV5-1, the J gene TRBJ1-1; D gene ambiguous. The V end was cut by 5 bases, the J end by 2 bases, with 13 bases between. The CDR3 length is 14 residues. In germline, CDR1 is SGHRS, CDR2 YFSETQ. CDR3 DNA: TGCGCCAGCAGGGTCGAGGTAATAAACACTGAAGCTTTCTTT. It is translated as CASRVEVINTEAFF.

This clonotype was found many times. The chain uses TRBV20-1 and TRBJ2-7; a possible D gene is TRBD2 (5 bases). The length of the CDR3 is 12 residues. Per germline, CDR1 DFQATT and CDR2 SNEGSKA (reference sequence). Trimming removed 3 bases from V and 6 bases from J, with 12 bases in between. The CDR3: CSASLFRGEQYF. The CDR3 nucleotides are TGCAGTGCTAGTTTATTCCGGGGCGAGCAGTACTTC.

In this sample, this clonotype turned up a few times. V usage is TRBV7-6 and J usage is TRBJ1-4; no definite D call. Germline V CDR1 and CDR2: SGHVS, FNYEAQ. The CDR3 covers 15 residues. V shed 3 bases and J shed 6 bases, with 14 bases lying between them. CDR3 loop: CASSFRASGHEKLFF. In DNA, the CDR3 is TGTGCCAGCAGCTTTAGAGCTTCTGGGCATGAAAAACTGTTTTTT.

The chain couples TRBV4-1 to TRBJ2-1, with 11 bases that match TRBD2. V gave up 2 bases and J gave up 6 bases; unmatched junction bases: 12. CDR1 and CDR2 (germline): MGHRA, YSYEKL. This CDR3 has 18 amino acids. DNA of the CDR3: TGCGCCAGCAGCCAAATACTAGCGGGAGTCTCTTGGGGCAATGAGCAGTTCTTC. Amino acids: CASSQILAGVSWGNEQFF.